What follows is one T cell receptor beta chain and its context. Its antigen remains unknown. The data belong to a study of neoadjuvant nivolumab and ipilimumab in lung cancer. Sequencing used immunoSEQ multiplex PCR; TCRdb keeps in-frame clones, though not all of them. The data contain about 27,000 clones, 60% to 85% of them singletons. Points from the study as a whole: Resected tumors had greater TCR richness and clonality than uninvolved lung. Blood richness before therapy tracked richness in tumors resected after neoadjuvant therapy. Only two of four nivolumab-treated tumors gained richness and clonality by surgery.

The V and J ends lost 6 bases and 7 bases respectively, with 22 bases between them. Germline V gene data show CDR1 as MNHNY and CDR2 as SVGAGI (reference sequence). The CDR3 spans 15 residues. The chain employs TRBV6-6 and TRBJ2-7; D may be TRBD1 (5 bases). Source: tumor tissue, taken after neoadjuvant nivolumab, alone or with ipilimumab, at or shortly before surgery. This TCR came from an adult with non-small cell lung cancer. CDR3 protein: CASRTTEYSSEEQYF. CDR3 nucleotide sequence: TGTGCCAGCAGAACGACAGAGTATAGCTCCGAGGAGCAGTACTTC.